This T cell receptor beta chain emerged from a study of long-term antiretroviral therapy in people with HIV. This clone came up a few times. With survey level as its setting, the immunoSEQ assay was v3.0. TCRdb's copy holds only in-frame clones and misses some; the assay was immunoSEQ multiplex PCR. In the table there are about 11,000 clones, around three quarters of which are singletons. Deletions cut 2 bases from V and 1 base from J, with 6 bases between. In germline, CDR1 is MNHNY, CDR2 SVGAGI (reference sequence). This CDR3 is 14 amino acids long. V is TRBV6-6 and J is TRBJ1-5; D is undetermined. The clonotype originates from a man aged 30 to 45 with HIV. Sequencing was performed on unsorted PBMCs, taken at the start of antiretroviral therapy, before treatment. This CDR3 is CASSYTQSNQPQHF. The CDR3 bases are TGTGCCAGCAGTTACACACAGAGCAATCAGCCCCAGCATTTT.